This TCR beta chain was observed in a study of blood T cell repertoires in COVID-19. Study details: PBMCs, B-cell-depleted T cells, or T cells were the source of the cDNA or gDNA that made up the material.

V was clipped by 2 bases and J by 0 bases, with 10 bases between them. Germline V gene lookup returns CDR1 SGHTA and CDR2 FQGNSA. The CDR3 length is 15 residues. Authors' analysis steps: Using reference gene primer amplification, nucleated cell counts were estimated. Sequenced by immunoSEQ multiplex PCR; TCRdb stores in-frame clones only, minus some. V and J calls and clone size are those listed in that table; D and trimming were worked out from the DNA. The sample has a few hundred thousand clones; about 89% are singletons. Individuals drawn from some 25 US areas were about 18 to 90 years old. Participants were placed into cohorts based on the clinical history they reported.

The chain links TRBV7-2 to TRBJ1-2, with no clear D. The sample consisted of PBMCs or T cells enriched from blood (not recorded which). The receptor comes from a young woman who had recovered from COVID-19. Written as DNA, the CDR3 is TGTGCCAGCAGCTTAACGGCGCTAGCTAACTATGGCTACACCTTC. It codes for CASSLTALANYGYTF.